This entry lists 8 T cell receptor beta chains sequenced from one sample in a study of blood T cell repertoires in COVID-19. The assay was immunoSEQ multiplex PCR, and TCRdb's table has in-frame clones only and misses some. The sample includes tens of thousands of clones, 70% to 90% of them seen just once. The sequencing input was peripheral blood. The receptor set was obtained from a man aged 50 to 60 with active or convalescent COVID-19.

This rearrangement joins TRBV7-9 to TRBJ2-1, with 13 bases that match TRBD2. The CDR3 is made up of 17 amino acids. V was pared by 1 base and J by 6 bases, with 6 bases of the junction left unmatched. CDR1 SEHNR and CDR2 FQNEAQ come from the germline V gene (reference sequence). CDR3 sequence reads: CASSLGVGTSGINEQFF. DNA for the CDR3: TGTGCCAGCAGCTTAGGGGTTGGGACTAGCGGGATCAATGAGCAGTTCTTC. Together with reference TRBV7-9 and TRBJ2-1, the CDR3 gives the full variable domain: DTGVSQNPRHKITKRGQNVTFRCDPISEHNRLYWYRQTLGQGPEFLTYFQNEAQLEKSRLLSDRFSAERPKGSFSTLEIQRTEQGDSAMYLCASSLGVGTSGINEQFFGPGTRLTVL.

The genes are TRBV11-2 and TRBJ2-3; D is perhaps TRBD2 (5 bases). The CDR3 is made up of 15 amino acids. Trimming stripped 0 bases from V and 4 bases from J, with 11 bases between. Germline-derived CDR1 and CDR2 are SGHAT and FQNNGV. DNA of the CDR3: TGTGCCAGCAGCTTAGATCCAACCGGGGCAGATACGCAGTATTTT. Protein: CASSLDPTGADTQYF.

This clone appeared once. The chain links TRBV4-1 to TRBJ1-5; D perhaps matches TRBD1 (5 bases). In germline, CDR1 is MGHRA, CDR2 YSYEKL. The CDR3 runs to 15 residues. Trimming took off 3 bases at V and 0 bases at J, with 9 bases between the two ends. CDR3 amino acids: CASSQGGFSNQPQHF. In DNA, the CDR3 is TGCGCCAGCAGCCAGGGGGGATTTAGCAATCAGCCCCAGCATTTT.

This clone is a singleton in its sample. This chain connects TRBV5-5 to TRBJ1-1; no definite D call. This CDR3 has 14 residues. V lost 3 bases to trimming and J lost 1 base, with 10 bases between them. CDR1 and CDR2 from the germline V gene are SGHKS and YYEKEE (reference sequence). The CDR3 loop is CASSWAQANTEAFF. Here the CDR3 DNA reads TGTGCCAGCAGCTGGGCCCAAGCGAACACTGAAGCTTTCTTT.

The genes are TRBV11-3 and TRBJ1-1; 11 bases agree with TRBD1. Per germline, CDR1 SGHNT and CDR2 YENEEA. The CDR3 sequence is 17 residues long. Trimming at V came to 5 bases and at J to 4 bases, leaving 12 bases not matched to a gene. The CDR3 DNA sequence: TGTGCCAGCAGCCTGCCCGGGACAGGGGGTTTTTGCACTGAAGCTTTCTTT. It yields the protein CASSLPGTGGFCTEAFF.

This clone was found a few times. V is TRBV9 and J is TRBJ1-1, with D tentatively TRBD1 (5 bases). Trimming removed 1 base from V and 1 base from J, with 5 bases in between. The CDR3 totals 13 residues. Germline V gives CDR1 SGDLS, CDR2 YYNGEE. CDR3 DNA: TGTGCCAGCAGCGTAACAGGGAACACTGAAGCTTTCTTT. Protein product: CASSVTGNTEAFF.

The CDR3 protein is CASTTSGSSYEQYF. The CDR3 nucleotides read TGTGCCAGCACAACTAGCGGGAGTTCCTACGAGCAGTACTTC. This chain connects TRBV7-8 to TRBJ2-7; 11 nucleotides agree with TRBD2. CDR1 SGHVS and CDR2 FQNEAQ come from the germline V gene. This CDR3 has 14 amino acids. Trimming removed 7 bases from V and 1 base from J; junction bases left unmatched: 3.

V usage is TRBV4-1 and J usage is TRBJ1-4; TRBD1 agrees at 11 bases. The ends lost 0 bases at V and 7 bases at J; junction bases unmatched: 1. This CDR3 comprises 15 residues. Germline V gives CDR1 MGHRA, CDR2 YSYEKL. CDR3 sequence (DNA): TGCGCCAGCAGCCAAGAGGACAGGGGGCGTGAAAAACTGTTTTTT. Its translation: CASSQEDRGREKLFF.